This T cell receptor (beta chain) was obtained from a study of blood T cell repertoires in COVID-19. About the research overall: From T cells, B-cell-depleted T cells, or PBMCs came the material, which was cDNA or gDNA.

Germline lookup yields CDR1 MNHEY and CDR2 SVGAGI. V shed 7 bases, J shed 8 bases, and the junction held 11 bases outside the gene matches. The CDR3 covers 15 residues. Clones were sequenced by immunoSEQ multiplex PCR, and TCRdb holds only the in-frame ones, with some missing. The sample carries about 94,000 clones, more than 70% recorded once. V is TRBV6-5 and J is TRBJ2-1, with 10 bases aligning to TRBD1. The material sequenced was peripheral blood. The source is a human donor with acute or convalescent COVID-19. The donor label of this sample is uncertain. CDR3 sequence (DNA): TGTGCCAGCAATCCCGGGACAGGGGAATTAGATGAGCAGTTCTTC. As protein: CASNPGTGELDEQFF.